The entry below gives a single TCR beta chain sequence along with its context. Sequencing was performed with immunoSEQ multiplex PCR; in TCRdb, only in-frame clones are kept and a portion is missing. The table shows roughly 70,000 clones, with 86% occurring only once. The data derive from a study of blood T cell repertoires in COVID-19. Overall study: Italy, Spain and the United States were the sources of the convalescent and acute COVID-19 samples. Sources were T cells, B-cell-depleted T cells, or PBMCs; the material itself was cDNA or gDNA.

V lost 0 bases and J lost 4; bases outside the gene matches: 1. Germline assignment: CDR1 SGHRS and CDR2 YFSETQ. This CDR3 is 14 amino acids long. The receptor was derived from a man aged 65 to 85 with active COVID-19. The sequencing input was peripheral blood. The genes are TRBV5-1 and TRBJ2-7; TRBD2 matches at 10 bases. In nucleotides, the CDR3 is TGCGCCAGCAGCTTGGAACTAGCGGGGTACGAGCAGTACTTC. Protein: CASSLELAGYEQYF.